This T cell receptor (beta chain) was observed in a study of cytomegalovirus exposure and HLA in healthy donors. General study points: Productive status was seen about 87% or about 30% of the time for most TCR beta V segments in an earlier analysis. Associated with cytomegalovirus, according to the listing, were fewer than 200 TCR beta chains. After further analysis at a later stage, roughly 16,000 TCR beta sequences were associated with HLA alleles at 0.05 false discovery rate.

PCR employed 60 Vbeta and 13 Jbeta primers. Libraries were prepared by immunoSEQ multiplex PCR; TCRdb keeps only in-frame clonotypes and omits some of them. This repertoire includes over 55,000 clones. Those who donated were healthy bone marrow donors. Germline CDR1 ENHRY, CDR2 SYGVKD. V was cut by 3 bases and J by 6 bases, with 8 bases left in between. The CDR3 loop spans 12 amino acids. Of note for this clone: Its specificity is not known.

The chain couples TRBV10-3 to TRBJ1-2; D not certain. Sequencing used PBMCs. The clonotype comes from a boy younger than 18 in good health and CMV-seronegative. The CDR3, as DNA: TGTGCCATCAGTGACTGGGGAGATGGCTACACCTTC. Translation gives CAISDWGDGYTF.